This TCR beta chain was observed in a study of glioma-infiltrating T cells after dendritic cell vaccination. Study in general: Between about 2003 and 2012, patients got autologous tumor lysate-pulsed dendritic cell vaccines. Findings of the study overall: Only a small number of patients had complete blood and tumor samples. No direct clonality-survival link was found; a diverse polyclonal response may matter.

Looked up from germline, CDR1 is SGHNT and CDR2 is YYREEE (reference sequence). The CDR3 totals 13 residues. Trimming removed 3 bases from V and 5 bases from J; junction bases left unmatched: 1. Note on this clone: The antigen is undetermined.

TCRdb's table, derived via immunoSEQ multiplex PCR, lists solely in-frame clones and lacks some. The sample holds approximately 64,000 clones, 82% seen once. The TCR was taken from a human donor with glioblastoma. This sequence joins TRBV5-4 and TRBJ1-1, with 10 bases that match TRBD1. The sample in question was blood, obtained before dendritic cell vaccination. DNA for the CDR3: TGTGCCAGCAGCTCGGGACAGGGGACTGAAGCTTTCTTT. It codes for CASSSGQGTEAFF.